This paragraph covers one T cell receptor (beta chain) sequence. Original processing notes: For nucleated cells, counts were estimated from reference gene primer amplification. Data came from immunoSEQ multiplex PCR; TCRdb stores just in-frame clones and leaves some out. That table furnishes V, J and clone size, whereas the DNA furnished D and trimming. The data show under 45,000 clones, roughly 80% seen once. The trim removed 5 bases at V and 1 base at J, leaving 2 bases unmatched. The CDR3 is made up of 14 amino acids. Germline lookup yields CDR1 SEHNR and CDR2 FQNEAQ (reference sequence). This sample is part of a study of blood T cell repertoires in COVID-19. Looking at the study overall: There were acute and convalescent COVID-19 samples, and they came from the United States, Italy and Spain. The analysed material was cDNA or gDNA that came from T cells, B-cell-depleted T cells, or PBMCs.

Specimen: peripheral blood. The chain employs TRBV7-9 and TRBJ1-5; 7 bases align to TRBD1. This TCR came from a man aged 45-60 years with active COVID-19. CDR3 DNA: TGTGCCAGCAGCCCGGACAGGAGCAATCAGCCCCAGCATTTT. Residues: CASSPDRSNQPQHF.